This T cell receptor (beta chain) was recovered during a study of blood T cell repertoires in COVID-19. Study-level information: Acute-phase and convalescent COVID-19 samples originated in the United States, Italy and Spain.

The CDR3 is 17 amino acids. Sequenced by immunoSEQ multiplex PCR; TCRdb stores in-frame clones only, minus some. The sample holds 110,000 to 150,000 clones, approximately 87% seen once. The sequenced material came from peripheral blood. The chain joins TRBV12-2 to TRBJ1-5. TRBV12-2 is a pseudogene locus. This clonotype originated in a human donor in a cohort sampled during active COVID-19. The CDR3 DNA reads TGTGCAAGTCGCTCTCCGGAGGGGGGGATGAACAATCAGCCCCAGCATTTT. Amino acid sequence: CASRSPEGGMNNQPQHF.